This is a list of T cell receptor beta chains from one sample in a study of T cells in Graves' hyperthyroidism and ophthalmopathy. Each CDR3 protein gets one entry after TCRdb re-called the multiplex PCR reads with MiXCR. In the table there are fewer than 450,000 distinct CDR3 sequences, over 12% of which are singletons. The specimen was blood. These receptors were collected from a man aged 50 to 59 with Graves' ophthalmopathy. Both conserved end residues are part of each CDR3. Each record gives: clone size, D gene, J gene, V gene, CDR3 protein, CDR3 DNA. The D gene is left open where the match is weak. Expanded clones get a size class; other rows say once, few or many, or leave the size out.

>many|TRBD2|TRBJ2-7|TRBV11-2
CASSHLSGRGNEQYF
TGTGCCAGCAGCCATCTCAGCGGGAGAGGTAACGAGCAGTACTTC
>many|-|TRBJ1-2|TRBV6-1
CASRPSGDSYGYTF
TGTGCCAGCAGACCTTCAGGGGACTCCTATGGCTACACCTTC
>many|-|TRBJ2-7|TRBV6-1
CASSERFELYEQYF
TGTGCCAGCAGTGAACGGTTCGAACTCTACGAGCAGTACTTC
>many|TRBD2|TRBJ2-7|TRBV6-1
CASSRRTSGSAEQYF
TGTGCCAGCAGTCGGAGGACTAGCGGGAGTGCCGAGCAGTACTTC
>many|-|TRBJ2-7|TRBV6-6
CASSYSWWRDTGRFYEQYF
TGTGCCAGCAGTTACTCGTGGTGGCGAGACACCGGAAGGTTCTACGAGCAGTACTTC
>many|TRBD2|TRBJ2-1|TRBV5-1
CASRPTSGPSYNEQFF
TGCGCCAGCAGACCGACTAGCGGGCCCTCCTACAATGAGCAGTTCTTC
>few|-|TRBJ2-6|TRBV5-8
CASSLRQGLGANVLTF
TGTGCCAGCAGCTTGCGTCAGGGGCTGGGGGCCAACGTCCTGACTTTC
>many|-|TRBJ1-2|TRBV12-3/TRBV12-4
CASRNTGTNYGYTF
TGTGCCAGCAGAAACACAGGGACCAACTATGGCTACACCTTC
>-|TRBD2|TRBJ2-1|TRBV6-1
CASSSGSSGGRSYNEQFF
TGTGCCAGCAGCTCGGGGTCTAGCGGGGGGAGGTCCTACAATGAGCAGTTCTTC
>-|-|TRBJ2-6|TRBV20-1
CSARGSIVHSGANVLTF
TGCAGTGCTAGAGGCAGTATAGTACACTCTGGGGCCAACGTCCTGACTTTC
>-|-|TRBJ2-3|TRBV3-1
CASSQRGSAADTQYF
TGTGCCAGCAGCCAAAGGGGATCGGCGGCAGATACGCAGTATTTT
>many|-|TRBJ1-1|TRBV28
CASKSGGSTEAFF
TGTGCCAGCAAGTCCGGAGGAAGCACTGAAGCTTTCTTT
>many|-|TRBJ2-5|TRBV18
CASSPRTEETQYF
TGTGCCAGCTCACCAAGGACAGAAGAGACCCAGTACTTC
>-|TRBD2|TRBJ2-2|TRBV4-2
CASSQESSGTTGELFF
TGTGCCAGCAGCCAAGAATCCAGCGGGACTACCGGGGAGCTGTTTTTT
>many|TRBD1|TRBJ1-2|TRBV11-2
CASSLWDSRNNYGYTF
TGTGCCAGCAGCTTGTGGGACAGCCGGAATAACTATGGCTACACCTTC
>many|-|TRBJ2-5|TRBV11-1
CASSPDQRETQYF
TGTGCCAGCAGCCCGGACCAGAGGGAGACCCAGTACTTC
>-|-|TRBJ1-6|TRBV5-1
CASSPETGQQNSPLHF
TGCGCCAGCAGCCCCGAAACCGGACAGCAGAATTCACCCCTCCACTTT
>-|-|TRBJ2-5|TRBV11-2
CASSLERYQETQYF
TGTGCCAGCAGCTTGGAACGGTACCAAGAGACCCAGTACTTC
>many|-|TRBJ1-2|TRBV12-3/TRBV12-4
CASSFKGSYGYTF
TGTGCCAGCAGTTTCAAGGGTTCCTATGGCTACACCTTC
>few|-|TRBJ1-3|TRBV11-2
CASSRLSAGNTIYF
TGTGCCAGCAGCCGCTTGTCAGCTGGAAACACCATATATTTT
>-|TRBD2|TRBJ2-3|TRBV6-5
CASSYSGSGSPTDTQYF
TGTGCCAGCAGTTACTCGGGGAGCGGGAGTCCGACAGATACGCAGTATTTT
>few|-|TRBJ1-6|TRBV5-1
CASSLQDSTNSPLHF
TGCGCCAGCAGCTTGCAGGACTCGACCAATTCACCCCTCCACTTT